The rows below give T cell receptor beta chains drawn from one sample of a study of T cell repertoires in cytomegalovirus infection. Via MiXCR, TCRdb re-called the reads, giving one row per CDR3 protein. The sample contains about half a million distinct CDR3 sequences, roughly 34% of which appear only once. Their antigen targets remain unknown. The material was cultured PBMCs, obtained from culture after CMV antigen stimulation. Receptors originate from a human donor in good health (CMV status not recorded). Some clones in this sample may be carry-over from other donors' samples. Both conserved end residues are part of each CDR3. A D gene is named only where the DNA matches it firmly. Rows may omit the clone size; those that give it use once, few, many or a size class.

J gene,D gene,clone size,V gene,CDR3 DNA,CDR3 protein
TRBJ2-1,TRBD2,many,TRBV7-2,TGTGCCAGCAGGGGGGGGGTAAATGAGCAGTTCTTC,CASRGGVNEQFF
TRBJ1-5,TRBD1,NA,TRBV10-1,TGCGCCAGCAGTGAGGGAGCAGACAGGGGACGAAATCAGCCCCAGCATTTT,CASSEGADRGRNQPQHF
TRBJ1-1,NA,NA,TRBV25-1,TGTGCCAGCATTGGGTGGGCCAAGGGATCTGAAGCTTTCTTT,CASIGWAKGSEAFF
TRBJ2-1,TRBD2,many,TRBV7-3,TGTGCCAGCAGCTACAACCTAGCGGGAGGGGGGAATGAGCAGTTCTTC,CASSYNLAGGGNEQFF
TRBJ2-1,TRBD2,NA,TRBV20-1,TGCAGTGCTAGAGATGGCGGGAGGACCCTAAACAATGAGCAGTTCTTC,CSARDGGRTLNNEQFF
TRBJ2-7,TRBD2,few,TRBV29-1,TGCAGCGTATGGTCTAGCGGGAGTCAGGGTTCAGGCGAGCAGTACTTC,CSVWSSGSQGSGEQYF
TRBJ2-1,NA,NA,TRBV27,TGTGCCAGCAGTTTATCGATCCCAGTTAAGTCGCGGTTGGATGTGCAGTTCTTC,CASSLSIPVKSRLDVQFF
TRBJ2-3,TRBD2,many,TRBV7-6,TGTGCCAGCAGCTTAGCCGGAGGGAGGGCCGCAGATACGCAGTATTTT,CASSLAGGRAADTQYF
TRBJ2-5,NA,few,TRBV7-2,TGTGCCAGCAAATCGCACAGGGAACGAGAGACCCAGTACTTC,CASKSHRERETQYF
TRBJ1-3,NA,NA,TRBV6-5,TGTGCCAGCAGTTACGCACAAAGCTCTGGAAACACCATATATTTT,CASSYAQSSGNTIYF
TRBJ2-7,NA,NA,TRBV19,TGTGCCAGTAGTATAGGAAACCCTCGGGACGAGCAGTACTTC,CASSIGNPRDEQYF
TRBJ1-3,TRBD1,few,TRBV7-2,TGTGCCAGCAGCTTGGGTGGAGGAACAGGGGGAAGGAACACCATATATTTT,CASSLGGGTGGRNTIYF
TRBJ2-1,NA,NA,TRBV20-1,TGCAGTGCTAGAGTATCTTCGTCCTACAATGAGCAGTTCTTC,CSARVSSSYNEQFF
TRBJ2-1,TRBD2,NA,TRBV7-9,TGTGCCAGCAGCTTAGAGTTTCCTAGCGGGAGGGCCGCCTACAATGAGCAGTTCTTC,CASSLEFPSGRAAYNEQFF
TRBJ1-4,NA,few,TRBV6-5,TGTGCCAGCAGTTACTCGTCGGTGGGTGCAACTAATGAAAAACTGTTTTTT,CASSYSSVGATNEKLFF
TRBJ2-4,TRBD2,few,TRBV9,TGTGCCAGCAGCGTAGAGTCGGGAGGGCCTATAGCCAAAAACATTCAGTACTTC,CASSVESGGPIAKNIQYF
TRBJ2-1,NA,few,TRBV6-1,TGTGCCAGCAGTGAAGCGCTACTAGCCCGCTCCTACAATGAGCAGTTCTTC,CASSEALLARSYNEQFF
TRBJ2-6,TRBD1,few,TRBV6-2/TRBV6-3,TGTGCCAGCAGACCTAGGGGGCCGATGACTGGGGCCAACGTCCTGACTTTC,CASRPRGPMTGANVLTF
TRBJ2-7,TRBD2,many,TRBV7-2,TGTGCCAGCACCCAGTCCGGGCTAGCGGGAGGGTCCAGCTACGAGCAGTACTTC,CASTQSGLAGGSSYEQYF
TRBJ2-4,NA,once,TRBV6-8,TGTGCCAGCAGTTACCTGGCCAGGGGCAAAAACATTCAGTACTTC,CASSYLARGKNIQYF
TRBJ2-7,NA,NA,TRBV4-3,TGCGCCAGCAGCCAAGATCCAGGATTCTACGAGCAGTACTTC,CASSQDPGFYEQYF
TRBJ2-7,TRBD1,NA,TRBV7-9,TGTGCCAGCAGAGGTCAGGGGGCCTACGAGCAGTACTTC,CASRGQGAYEQYF
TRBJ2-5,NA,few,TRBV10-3,TGTGCCATCAGTGAGAGAAGTCAGGGGCGCCAAGAGACCCAGTACTTC,CAISERSQGRQETQYF
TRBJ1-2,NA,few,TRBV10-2,TGCGCCAGCAGTGAGTCTACGGCTAACTATGGCTACACCTTC,CASSESTANYGYTF
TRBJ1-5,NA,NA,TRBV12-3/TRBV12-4,TGTGCCAGCAGTTTACAGTTTCGCGGGCAGGTCAATCAGCCCCAGCATTTT,CASSLQFRGQVNQPQHF
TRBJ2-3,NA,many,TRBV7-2,TGTGCCAGCAGCTTCCAGCCCACAGATACGCAGTATTTT,CASSFQPTDTQYF
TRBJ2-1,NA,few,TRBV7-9,TGTGCCAGCAGCGCTCTTCGGGGAAATGAGCAGTTCTTC,CASSALRGNEQFF
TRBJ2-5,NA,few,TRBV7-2,TGTGCCAGCAGACAGGGTGAAGAGACCCAGTACTTC,CASRQGEETQYF
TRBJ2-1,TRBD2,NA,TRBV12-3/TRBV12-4,TGTGCCAGCAGGCCTACGGGACTAGCCTACAATGAGCAGTTCTTC,CASRPTGLAYNEQFF
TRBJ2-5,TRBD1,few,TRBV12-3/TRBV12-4,TGTGCCAGCAGTTTAGTTCCGGGACAGGGAAAAGAGACCCAGTACTTC,CASSLVPGQGKETQYF
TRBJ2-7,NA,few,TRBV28,TGTGCCAGCAGCCGACCGACACGTACCTACGAGCAGTACTTC,CASSRPTRTYEQYF
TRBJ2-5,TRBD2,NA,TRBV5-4,TGTGCCAGCAGCCCAGTAGCGGGAGGCCAAGAGACCCAGTACTTC,CASSPVAGGQETQYF
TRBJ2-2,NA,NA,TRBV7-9,TGTGCCAGCAGCTTAGTCCCAGGGGCCAAGTCTAACACCGGGGAGCTGTTTTTT,CASSLVPGAKSNTGELFF
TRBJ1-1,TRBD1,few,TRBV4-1,TGCGCCAGCAGCCGAGGGGACAGTCAAAACACTGAAGCTTTCTTT,CASSRGDSQNTEAFF
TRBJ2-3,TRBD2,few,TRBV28,TGTGCCAGCAGTTTGGGGCGATCATCGGGACTAGCGGGGTACACAGATACGCAGTATTTT,CASSLGRSSGLAGYTDTQYF
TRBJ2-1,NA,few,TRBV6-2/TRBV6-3,TGTGCCAGCAAGGGAGGAGGGCCAGGGAATGAGCAGTTCTTC,CASKGGGPGNEQFF
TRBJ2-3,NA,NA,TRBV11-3,TGTGCCAGCAAAGGGAGGCCGGCTAGCACAGATACGCAGTATTTT,CASKGRPASTDTQYF
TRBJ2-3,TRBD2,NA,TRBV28,TGTGCCAGCAGTTCCGGGGTAGCGGGAGCGGGAGATACGCAGTGTTTT,CASSSGVAGAGDTQCF
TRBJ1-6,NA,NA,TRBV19,TGTGCCAGTAGTCCGTCGCTCTGGAGCTCCTATAATTCACCCCTCCACTTT,CASSPSLWSSYNSPLHF
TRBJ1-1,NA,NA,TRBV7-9,TGTGCCAGCAGCCCCCGGGGGCAGGGGACCTTGAACACTGAAGCTTTCTTT,CASSPRGQGTLNTEAFF
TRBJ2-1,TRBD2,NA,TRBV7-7,TGTGCCAGCAGCCCCGGGACTAGCACTTACAATGAGCAGTTCTTC,CASSPGTSTYNEQFF
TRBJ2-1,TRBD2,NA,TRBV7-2,TGTGCCAGCAGCCCAATTAATCCCCTAGCGGGTAACAATGAGCAGTTCTTC,CASSPINPLAGNNEQFF
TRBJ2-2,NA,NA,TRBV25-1,TGTGCCAGCAGTGGGCGGGGTATAGTCGGGGAGCTGTTTTTT,CASSGRGIVGELFF